This record covers a single T cell receptor beta chain. Antigen specificity is unknown. This specimen comes from a study of T cell responses to AZD1222 COVID-19 vaccine. Study background: Second-dose recipients at about 4 or about 12 weeks were treated as one pooled group. General study findings and limits: Donor demographics were predominantly white British with a female majority; clonal diversity may be underestimated. Sampled repertoires all dated from after the peak T cell response. The study found vaccine-associated CD4 TCRs spanning spike, dominant at 160-218 and 743-854.

The CDR3 runs to 14 residues. V lost 1 base to trimming and J lost 4 bases, with 8 bases between them. In germline, CDR1 is SGHAT, CDR2 FQNNGV. TCRdb's table, derived via immunoSEQ multiplex PCR, lists solely in-frame clones and lacks some. The table has 90,000 to 120,000 clones, approximately 93% seen once; the top ten hold 4.5% to 5%. The material sequenced was peripheral blood, taken on day 0 of AZD1222 vaccination. This chain joins TRBV11-2 and TRBJ1-3; no definite D call. This receptor was identified in an adult in good health. The CDR3 loop reads CASSLGRMGNTIYF. CDR3 coding DNA: TGTGCCAGCAGCTTAGGCCGTATGGGAAACACCATATATTTT.